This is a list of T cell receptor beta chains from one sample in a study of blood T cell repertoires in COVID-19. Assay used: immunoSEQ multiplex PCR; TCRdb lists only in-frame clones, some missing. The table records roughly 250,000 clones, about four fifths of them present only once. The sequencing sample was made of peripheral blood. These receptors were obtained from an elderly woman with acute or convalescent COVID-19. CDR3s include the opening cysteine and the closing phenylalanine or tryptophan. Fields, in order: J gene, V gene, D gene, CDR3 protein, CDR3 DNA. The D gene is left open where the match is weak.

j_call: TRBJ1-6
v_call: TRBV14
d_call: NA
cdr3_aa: CASSPRGGTNNSPLHF
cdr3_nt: TGTGCCAGCAGCCCCCGCGGGGGAACAAATAATTCACCCCTCCACTTT

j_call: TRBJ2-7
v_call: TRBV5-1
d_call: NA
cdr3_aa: CASSLGDIRYEQYF
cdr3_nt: TGCGCCAGCAGCTTAGGGGACATACGCTACGAGCAGTACTTC

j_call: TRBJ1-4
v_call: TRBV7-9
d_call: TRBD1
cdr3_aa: CASRRQGGDNEKLFF
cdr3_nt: TGTGCCAGCAGACGACAGGGCGGAGATAATGAAAAACTGTTTTTT

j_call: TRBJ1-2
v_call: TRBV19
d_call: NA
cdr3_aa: CASSLADSNYGYTF
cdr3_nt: TGTGCCAGTAGTCTTGCGGACAGTAACTATGGCTACACCTTC

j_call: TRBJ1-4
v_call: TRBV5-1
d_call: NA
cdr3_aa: CASSFTGYEKLFF
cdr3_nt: TGCGCCAGCAGCTTTACAGGGTATGAAAAACTGTTTTTT

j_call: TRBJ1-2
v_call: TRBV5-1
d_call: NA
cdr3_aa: CASSLDGQPYYGYTF
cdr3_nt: TGCGCCAGCAGCTTGGATGGACAGCCCTACTATGGCTACACCTTC

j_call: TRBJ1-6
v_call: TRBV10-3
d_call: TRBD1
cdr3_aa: CAIGDRDLPSPLHF
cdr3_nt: TGTGCCATCGGCGACAGGGACCTGCCTTCACCCCTCCACTTT

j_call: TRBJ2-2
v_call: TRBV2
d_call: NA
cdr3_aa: CASSDKGRRKTGELFF
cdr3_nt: TGTGCCAGCAGTGATAAGGGCAGGAGGAAGACCGGGGAGCTGTTTTTT

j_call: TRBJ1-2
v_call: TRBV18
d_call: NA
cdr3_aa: CASSPGHNYGYTF
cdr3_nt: TGTGCCAGCTCACCGGGACATAACTATGGCTACACCTTC

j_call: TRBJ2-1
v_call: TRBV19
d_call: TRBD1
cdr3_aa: CASSRSQGFSYNEQFF
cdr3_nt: TGTGCCAGTAGTAGATCACAGGGGTTTAGCTACAATGAGCAGTTCTTC

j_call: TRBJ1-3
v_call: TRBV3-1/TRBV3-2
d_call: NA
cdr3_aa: CASSQPGPNSGNTIYF
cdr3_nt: TGTGCCAGCAGCCAGCCAGGGCCAAACTCTGGAAACACCATATATTTT

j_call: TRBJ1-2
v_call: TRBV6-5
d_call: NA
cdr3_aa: CASSRKGNYGYTF
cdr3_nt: TGTGCCAGCAGCCGAAAGGGGAACTATGGCTACACCTTC

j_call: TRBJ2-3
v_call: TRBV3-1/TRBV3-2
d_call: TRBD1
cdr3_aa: CASSARDRGTTDTQYF
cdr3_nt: TGTGCCAGCAGTGCTAGGGACAGGGGGACGACAGATACGCAGTATTTT

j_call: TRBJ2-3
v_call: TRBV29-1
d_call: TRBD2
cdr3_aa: CSALLGTSGGRDTQYF
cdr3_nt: TGCAGCGCCCTACTCGGGACTAGCGGGGGGAGGGATACGCAGTATTTT

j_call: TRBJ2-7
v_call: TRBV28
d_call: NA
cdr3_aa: CASSFTWSYEQYF
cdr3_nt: TGTGCCAGCAGTTTTACGTGGAGCTACGAGCAGTACTTC

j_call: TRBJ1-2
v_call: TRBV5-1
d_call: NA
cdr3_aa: CASSLRSGEPESYTF
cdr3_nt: TGCGCCAGCAGCCTACGGTCCGGGGAACCGGAGAGCTACACCTTC

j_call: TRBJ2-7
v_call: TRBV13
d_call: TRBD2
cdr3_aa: CASSLGTSEFYEQYF
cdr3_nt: TGTGCCAGCAGCCTAGGGACTAGCGAGTTCTACGAGCAGTACTTC